What follows are 23 T cell receptor beta chains derived from one specimen sequenced in a study of OX40 agonist ivuxolimab in advanced cancers. Some clones are missing from TCRdb's copy, which holds only in-frame ones; the method was immunoSEQ multiplex PCR. This sample has some 90,000 clones, with 70% to 90% found just once. Sequenced material: CD4+ or CD8+ T cells sorted from blood, taken in a trial of the OX40 agonist ivuxolimab. These receptors originate from an adult with an advanced solid tumor such as melanoma, head and neck, liver or kidney cancer.

This rearrangement joins TRBV28 to TRBJ2-7, with D tentatively TRBD1 (6 bases). The CDR3 consists of 15 residues. CDR1 and CDR2 from the germline V gene are MDHEN and SYDVKM. The ends were cut back, 2 bases at V and 3 bases at J, with 14 bases in the middle. The CDR3 sequence: CASSLIWLGGYEQYF. The DNA of the CDR3 is TGTGCCAGCAGTTTAATCTGGCTAGGGGGCTACGAGCAGTACTTC.

This chain links TRBV6-1 with TRBJ2-7, with D unclear. Germline CDR1 reads MNHNS; CDR2 reads SASEGT. The CDR3 is 11 amino acids. Trimming left V 7 bases short and J 3 bases short, with 7 bases between. The CDR3 is CASTVSYEQYV. The CDR3 bases are TGTGCCAGCACAGTGAGCTACGAGCAGTACGTC.

The CDR3 region is CASSLTASGRALLSEQYF. The CDR3 nucleotides read TGCGCCAGCAGCTTGACGGCTAGCGGGAGGGCCTTATTGAGCGAGCAGTACTTC. This sequence joins TRBV5-1 and TRBJ2-7; TRBD2 agrees at 12 bases. The length of the CDR3 is 18 residues. The J segment lost 6 bases and the V segment lost 1 base, leaving 14 bases of the junction unmatched. The germline V gene has CDR1 SGHRS and CDR2 YFSETQ.

The chain joins TRBV28 to TRBJ1-2; D uncertain. The V end lost 3 bases, the J end lost 8 bases, and 10 bases lay between the germline ends. CDR1 and CDR2 (germline): MDHEN, SYDVKM. The CDR3 covers 12 residues. CDR3 sequence reads: CASSLVGKGYTF. Here the CDR3 DNA reads TGTGCCAGCAGTTTGGTGGGTAAGGGCTACACCTTC.

This clone was observed once. This chain uses TRBV11-2 with TRBJ2-3; maybe TRBD2 (6 bases). Trimming took 1 base from V and 2 from J, leaving 10 bases between them. The CDR3 is made up of 15 amino acids. Germline lookup yields CDR1 SGHAT and CDR2 FQNNGV. The CDR3 sequence: CASSLAGAITDTQYF. CDR3 DNA sequence: TGTGCCAGCAGCTTAGCGGGAGCGATCACAGATACGCAGTATTTT.

This clone occurred once. The chain employs TRBV28 and TRBJ2-5; D may be TRBD2 (6 bases). The CDR3 spans 13 residues. In germline, CDR1 is MDHEN, CDR2 SYDVKM. Trimming cost V 2 bases and J 3 bases, with 7 bases left between them. The CDR3 loop is CASSLAGKETQYF. CDR3 coding DNA: TGTGCCAGCAGTTTAGCGGGGAAAGAGACCCAGTACTTC.

The chain has TRBV5-1 and TRBJ1-3; no clear D. CDR3 length: 14 residues. Trimming pared 0 bases from V and 1 base from J, leaving 5 bases between. Germline V gene data show CDR1 as SGHRS and CDR2 as YFSETQ. DNA of the CDR3: TGCGCCAGCAGCTTGGATTTATCTGGAAACACCATATATTTT. Protein: CASSLDLSGNTIYF.

This chain links TRBV7-6 with TRBJ1-3; TRBD1 might be the D (5 bases). The V end lost 1 base, the J end lost 0 bases, and 13 bases lay between the germline ends. Germline lookup yields CDR1 SGHVS and CDR2 FNYEAQ. There are 17 residues in the CDR3. The CDR3 sequence: CASSLGGRTGSGNTIYF. CDR3 nucleotides: TGTGCCAGCAGCTTAGGGGGGAGGACGGGCTCTGGAAACACCATATATTTT. Full variable domain (outside the CDR3, taken from reference TRBV7-6 and TRBJ1-3): GAGVSQSPRYKVTKRGQDVALRCDPISGHVSLYWYRQALGQGPEFLTYFNYEAQQDKSGLPNDRFSAERPEGSISTLTIQRTEQRDSAMYRCASSLGGRTGSGNTIYFGEGSWLTVV.

In its sample, this clone was seen once. The chain carries TRBV13 and TRBJ2-6; D is uncertain. CDR3 size: 15 residues. CDR1 is PRHDT and CDR2 is FYEKMQ in the germline V gene (reference sequence). V lost 2 bases and J 2 bases, leaving 7 bases between the germline ends. The chain's CDR3 is CASSLRTPGANVLTF. DNA for the CDR3: TGTGCCAGCAGCTTACGTACTCCTGGGGCCAACGTCCTGACTTTC.

J is TRBJ2-3 and V is TRBV6-5; possibly TRBD2 for D (6 bases). Germline CDR1 MNHEY, CDR2 SVGAGI. V shed 5 bases and J shed 8 bases, with 17 bases lying between them. The CDR3 has 14 residues. CDR3: CASSTLTGDRTQYF. CDR3 bases: TGTGCCAGCAGTACCCTAACGGGGGACCGTACGCAGTATTTT.

In this sample, this clone turned up once. The rearrangement joins TRBV2 to TRBJ2-2; D is uncertain. V was clipped by 8 bases and J by 0 bases, with 16 bases between them. Germline V lookup: CDR1 SNHLY, CDR2 FYNNEI. The CDR3 runs to 16 residues. CDR3 DNA sequence: TGTGCCAGCTCCTCTGATTCTTTGTCGAACACCGGGGAGCTGTTTTTT. Residues: CASSSDSLSNTGELFF.

Comments on this clone: Distinct nucleotide sequences in the sample also encode this CDR3. The chain combines TRBV5-1 with TRBJ1-5, with a tentative D call TRBD1 (6 bases). V was pared by 1 base and J by 7 bases, with 12 bases between. The CDR3 has 14 amino acids. Germline assignment: CDR1 SGHRS and CDR2 YFSETQ. The CDR3 DNA is TGCGCCAGCAGCTTGCAGGGGCCGGGACAGCCCCAGCATTTT. Protein: CASSLQGPGQPQHF.

The CDR3 spells CASSPRGQGDTEAFF. CDR3 DNA sequence: TGTGCCAGCTCACCCCGGGGACAGGGGGACACTGAAGCTTTCTTT. This sequence joins TRBV18 and TRBJ1-1, with TRBD1 matching over 11 bases. The germline CDR1 and CDR2 sequences are KGHSH and LQKENI. This CDR3 is built from 15 residues. The ends lost 3 bases at V and 3 bases at J; junction bases unmatched: 3.

The chain recombines TRBV6-5 with TRBJ2-6, with 8 bases that match TRBD1. The germline V gene has CDR1 MNHEY and CDR2 SVGAGI. CDR3 size: 16 residues. With V trimmed by 2 bases and J by 4 bases, 4 bases remained unmatched. The CDR3 nucleotides read TGTGCCAGCAGTTACACGACAGGGGCCGGGGCCAACGTCCTGACTTTC. Its protein is CASSYTTGAGANVLTF.

This chain uses TRBV27 with TRBJ2-1, with 9 bases matching TRBD1. CDR3 length equals 16 residues. CDR1 is MNHEY and CDR2 is SMNVEV in the germline V gene (reference sequence). Trimming cost V 0 bases and J 4 bases; bases outside gene matches: 4. The CDR3 nucleotides read TGTGCCAGCAGTTTATCTGGGACAGGGTTATACAATGAGCAGTTCTTC. Translated, it gives CASSLSGTGLYNEQFF.

The rearrangement uses TRBV11-3 and TRBJ1-5; D is unclear. Trimming took 0 bases from V and 6 from J, leaving 9 bases between them. Germline assignment: CDR1 SGHNT and CDR2 YENEEA. CDR3 length: 14 residues. DNA for the CDR3: TGTGCCAGCAGCTTAGACGGATACCGTCAGCCCCAGCATTTT. Amino acid sequence: CASSLDGYRQPQHF.

The chain carries TRBV6-1 and TRBJ2-1, with 7 bases lining up with TRBD1. Looked up from germline, CDR1 is MNHNS and CDR2 is SASEGT. V shed 6 bases and J 2 bases; nucleotides not matched to a gene: 7. The CDR3 contains 15 residues. In DNA, the CDR3 is TGTGCCAGCAGCCAGGGGGAAAACGCCTACAATGAGCAGTTCTTC. Translating gives CASSQGENAYNEQFF.

This sequence joins TRBV21-1 and TRBJ1-2; no check of the table's D call, TRBD1, against the DNA was made. TRBV21-1 is listed as a pseudogene. This CDR3 region has 12 residues. The CDR3 nucleotides are TGTGCCAGCCGGGTTGGACAGCATGGCTACACCTTC. It codes for CASRVGQHGYTF.

This chain links TRBV18 with TRBJ2-1; D not resolved. This CDR3 contains 11 residues. From germline, CDR1 is KGHSH and CDR2 LQKENI. Trimming stripped 6 bases from V and 6 bases from J, with 6 bases between. DNA for the CDR3: TGTGCCAGCTCCCCCGGCAATGAGCAGTTCTTC. Amino acid sequence: CASSPGNEQFF.

The chain has TRBV7-6 and TRBJ2-1, with 14 bases matching TRBD2. CDR3 length: 18 amino acids. Germline V gene lookup returns CDR1 SGHVS and CDR2 FNYEAQ. V lost 1 base to trimming and J lost 4 bases; unmatched junction nucleotides: 6. The CDR3: CASSLGGLAGVGYNEQFF. The CDR3 coding sequence is TGTGCCAGCAGCTTAGGGGGACTAGCGGGAGTTGGGTACAATGAGCAGTTCTTC.

This rearrangement joins TRBV28 to TRBJ2-1; tentative D call: TRBD1 (5 bases). Between the trimmed V and J ends, which lost 2 bases and 9 bases, there was a span of 14 bases. This CDR3 spans 14 amino acids. Germline V gene lookup returns CDR1 MDHEN and CDR2 SYDVKM. The CDR3, as DNA: TGTGCCAGCAGTTTACGGTCAGGGTCGGGTGAGCAGTTCTTC. Amino acids: CASSLRSGSGEQFF.

The chain employs TRBV9 and TRBJ1-2; a weak D match, TRBD1 (6 bases). Germline CDR1 is SGDLS and CDR2 is YYNGEE. The CDR3 sequence is 14 residues long. Between the trimmed V and J ends, which lost 3 bases and 4 bases, there was a span of 13 bases. The DNA for the CDR3 is TGTGCCAGCAGCGATCCAGGGGCCCCCTATGGCTACACCTTC. Translating gives CASSDPGAPYGYTF.

The rearrangement uses TRBV28 and TRBJ1-2; D remains unclear. Per germline, CDR1 MDHEN and CDR2 SYDVKM. This CDR3 has 16 residues. V was trimmed by 4 bases and J by 2 bases, leaving 17 bases between them. The CDR3: CASSSTFPTTNYGYTF. The CDR3 nucleotides read TGTGCCAGCAGTTCCACTTTTCCAACGACGAACTATGGCTACACCTTC.